This T cell receptor (beta chain) was recovered during a study of beta chain features in type 1 diabetes. There are a few counts of this clone. Its antigen is unknown. Staining for CD45RO/CCR7/CD25/CD127/CD95/CD27 allowed sorting of CD4+ naive, central memory, regulatory and stem cell-like memory cells. Germline CDR1 reads MNHEY; CDR2 reads SVGAGI. The CDR3 contains 14 residues. V dropped 5 bases and J dropped 0 bases, with 9 bases sitting between them. Of the isolated RNA, all was reverse transcribed, and so the sequenced material was expressed TCRB transcripts. This table comes from immunoSEQ multiplex PCR, and its TCRdb copy is limited to in-frame clones, with some not included. The table has about 650,000 clones, around 11% seen once; the top ten hold more than 0.09%. Whole-study results and caveats: Type 1 diabetes patients had TCRB CDR3s that were shorter (moderately but significantly so) in all four CD4+ subsets.

The J gene is TRBJ2-3, the V gene TRBV6-5; D may be TRBD2 (6 bases). Sequences were obtained from naive CD4+ T cells from blood. This clonotype was obtained from a man younger than 45 with type 1 diabetes. CDR3 nucleotides: TGTGCCAGCAGTAGGACTATTAGCACAGATACGCAGTATTTT. It yields the protein CASSRTISTDTQYF.